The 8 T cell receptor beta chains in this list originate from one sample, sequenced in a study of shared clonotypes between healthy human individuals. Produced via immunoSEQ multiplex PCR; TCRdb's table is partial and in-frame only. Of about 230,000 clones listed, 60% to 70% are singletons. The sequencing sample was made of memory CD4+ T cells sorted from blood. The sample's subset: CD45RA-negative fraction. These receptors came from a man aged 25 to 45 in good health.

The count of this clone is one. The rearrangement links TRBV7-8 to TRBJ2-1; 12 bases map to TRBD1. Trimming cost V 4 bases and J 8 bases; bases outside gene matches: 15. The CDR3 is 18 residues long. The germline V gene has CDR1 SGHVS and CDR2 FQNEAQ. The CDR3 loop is CASSYFGDRGLLFDEQFF. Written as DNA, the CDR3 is TGTGCCAGCAGCTACTTTGGGGACAGGGGGCTGCTTTTTGATGAGCAGTTCTTC.

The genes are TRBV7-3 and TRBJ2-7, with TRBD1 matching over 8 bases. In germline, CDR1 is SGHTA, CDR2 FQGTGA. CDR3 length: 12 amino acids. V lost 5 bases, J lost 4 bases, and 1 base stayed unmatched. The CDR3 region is CASSRTGYEQYF. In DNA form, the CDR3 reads TGTGCCAGCAGCCGGACAGGGTACGAGCAGTACTTC.

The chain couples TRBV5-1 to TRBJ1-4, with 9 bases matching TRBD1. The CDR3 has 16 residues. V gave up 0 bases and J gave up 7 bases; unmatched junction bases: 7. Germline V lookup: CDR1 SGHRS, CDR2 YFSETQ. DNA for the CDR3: TGCGCCAGCAGCTTGGGGCGTACAGGGGGCTCTGAAAAACTGTTTTTT. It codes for CASSLGRTGGSEKLFF.

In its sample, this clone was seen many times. The CDR3 loop is CASSQFRGGDGNDNQPQHF. DNA for the CDR3: TGCGCCAGCAGTCAATTCCGAGGGGGCGATGGGAACGACAATCAGCCCCAGCATTTT. The chain joins TRBV23-1 to TRBJ1-5; 7 bases fit TRBD1. TRBV23-1 counts as an open reading frame of uncertain function. With 1 base clipped from V and 3 bases from J, the junction kept 15 bases outside the gene matches. The CDR3 has 19 residues.

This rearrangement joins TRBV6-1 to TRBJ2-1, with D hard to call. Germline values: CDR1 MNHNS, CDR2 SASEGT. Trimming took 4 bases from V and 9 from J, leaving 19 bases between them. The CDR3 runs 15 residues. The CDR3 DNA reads TGTGCCAGCAGTGCGGAACAAGTTCAGGTCAGTGAGCAGTTCTTC. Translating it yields CASSAEQVQVSEQFF.

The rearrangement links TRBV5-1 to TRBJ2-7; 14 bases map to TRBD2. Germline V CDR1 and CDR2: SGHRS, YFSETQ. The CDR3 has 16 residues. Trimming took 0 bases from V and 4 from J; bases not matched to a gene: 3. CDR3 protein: CASSLARTSGGYEQYF. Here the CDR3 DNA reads TGCGCCAGCAGCTTGGCTCGGACTAGCGGGGGGTACGAGCAGTACTTC. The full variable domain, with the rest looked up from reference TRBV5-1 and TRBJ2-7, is KAGVTQTPRYLIKTRGQQVTLSCSPISGHRSVSWYQQTPGQGLQFLFEYFSETQRNKGNFPGRFSGRQFSNSRSEMNVSTLELGDSALYLCASSLARTSGGYEQYFGPGTRLTVT.

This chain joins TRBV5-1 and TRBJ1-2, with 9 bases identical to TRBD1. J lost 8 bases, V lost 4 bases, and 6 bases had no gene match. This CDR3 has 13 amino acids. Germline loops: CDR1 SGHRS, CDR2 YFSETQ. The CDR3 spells CASSNRDRDGYTF. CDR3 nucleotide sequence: TGCGCCAGCAGCAACCGGGACAGGGACGGCTACACCTTC.

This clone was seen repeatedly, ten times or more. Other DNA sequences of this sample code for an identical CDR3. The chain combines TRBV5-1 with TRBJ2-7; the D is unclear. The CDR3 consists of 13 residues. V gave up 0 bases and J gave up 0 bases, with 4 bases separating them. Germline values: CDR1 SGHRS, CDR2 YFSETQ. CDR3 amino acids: CASSLEVSYEQYF. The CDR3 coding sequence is TGCGCCAGCAGCTTGGAGGTCTCCTACGAGCAGTACTTC.